This paragraph reports one TCR beta chain. Relapsing-remitting disease, either stable or active, was present in the treatment-naive patients who were the multiple sclerosis controls. Negative isolation yielded CD4+ and CD8+ T cells, and FACS enriched TEMRA cells. The data were obtained in a study of CD8 T cells in Susac syndrome. Random hexamers served to reverse transcribe roughly 0.45 to 1 ug RNA. Across 54 Vbeta and 13 Jbeta, TCR beta CDR3 was amplified with immunoSEQ multiplex PCR. TCRdb itself ran the immunoSEQ multiplex PCR reads through MiXCR, one entry per CDR3 protein. The sample lists tens of thousands of distinct CDR3 sequences, roughly 95% occurring once. Trimming took 6 bases from V and 2 from J; bases not matched to a gene: 3. The germline gives CDR1 MNHEY, CDR2 SVGAGI. This CDR3 has 15 residues.

This rearrangement joins TRBV6-5 to TRBJ2-2, with 10 bases matching TRBD2. The clonotype originates from a human donor with multiple sclerosis. The material sequenced was CD4+ T cells from PBMCs. The chain's CDR3 is CASSVAGGNTGELFF. The CDR3 bases are TGTGCCAGCAGCGTAGCGGGGGGCAACACCGGGGAGCTGTTTTTT.